The 6 T cell receptor beta chains below come from one sample, sequenced in a study of T-cell memory formation after mild COVID-19. MiXCR, run by TCRdb on the 5' RACE reads, gives a single entry per CDR3 protein. Found here are about 100,000 distinct CDR3 sequences, 11% of them singletons; the top ten hold approximately 40%. Sequenced material: PBMCs or a T cell subset sorted from them (not recorded which). The source of these receptors is a man aged 18 to 29 who had mild COVID-19 (a few samples of this study predate the infection). Cell type and time point are not known.

This clonotype occurred many times. This chain connects TRBV14 to TRBJ1-1; TRBD1 is a possible D gene (5 bases). The length of the CDR3 is 18 residues. Trimming took 0 bases from V and 0 from J, leaving 17 bases between them. Germline V gives CDR1 SGHDN, CDR2 FVKESK. The CDR3 nucleotides read TGTGCCAGCAGCCAAGATAGGGGCGCAGGCGCCCTGAACACTGAAGCTTTCTTT. It yields the protein CASSQDRGAGALNTEAFF.

The chain employs TRBV7-2 and TRBJ2-7; D call uncertain. Germline CDR1 is SGHTA and CDR2 is FQGNSA. CDR3 length equals 13 residues. V shed 3 bases and J shed 4 bases, with 10 bases lying between them. Here the CDR3 reads CASSFQKTYEQYF. The CDR3 region has the DNA TGTGCCAGCAGCTTTCAGAAGACGTACGAGCAGTACTTC.

The genes are TRBV7-9 and TRBJ2-5; unclear D gene. Trimming took 5 bases from V and 2 from J, leaving 12 bases between them. This CDR3 comprises 14 residues. Germline V gene data show CDR1 as SEHNR and CDR2 as FQNEAQ (reference sequence). The CDR3 region has the DNA TGTGCCAGCAGCCCAACGCCGGGTCAAGAGACCCAGTACTTC. Its translation is CASSPTPGQETQYF.

The V call is TRBV20-1, the J call TRBJ2-7; no firm D call. V shed 2 bases and J shed 2 bases, with 13 bases lying between them. Germline assignment: CDR1 DFQATT and CDR2 SNEGSKA (reference sequence). The CDR3 is made up of 14 amino acids. The CDR3 loop reads CSARFLDKAYEQYF. The CDR3 nucleotides are TGCAGTGCTAGATTCCTAGATAAAGCCTACGAGCAGTACTTC.

This clonotype was detected only a few times. The rearrangement links TRBV9 to TRBJ2-5, with a tentative D call TRBD1 (8 bases). The CDR3 runs to 16 residues. V was pared by 4 bases and J by 1 base, with 17 bases between. Per the germline V gene, CDR1 is SGDLS and CDR2 is YYNGEE. CDR3: CASSPRTGRAQETQYF. Here the CDR3 DNA reads TGTGCCAGCAGCCCGCGGACAGGGAGGGCCCAAGAGACCCAGTACTTC.

V is TRBV5-1 and J is TRBJ2-5, with 8 positions matching TRBD1. Germline assignment: CDR1 SGHRS and CDR2 YFSETQ. V lost 4 bases to trimming and J lost 5 bases; unmatched junction nucleotides: 13. This CDR3 contains 16 residues. DNA of the CDR3: TGCGCCAGCAGCCACGGACAGGGCGCAGCACAGGAGACCCAGTACTTC. Its translation: CASSHGQGAAQETQYF.